Listed below are T cell receptor beta chains from one sample, sequenced in a study of cytomegalovirus exposure and HLA in healthy donors. Clones were read by immunoSEQ multiplex PCR, and TCRdb kept only the in-frame ones, dropping some. The sample contains approximately 190,000 clones, around four fifths of which appear only once. The source material was PBMCs. The source of these receptors is a woman between 18 and 30 years old in good health and CMV-seronegative. The CDR3 runs from the conserved cysteine through the conserved F or W. D genes are given only for firm matches. The size of a clone is reported for some rows only, either as once, few or many, or as a class for expanded clones.

clone_size j_call d_call v_call cdr3_nt cdr3_aa
. TRBJ2-7 TRBD1 TRBV7-8 TGTGCCAGCAGCTTGGGACAGGGGGCATTCTACGAGCAGTACTTC CASSLGQGAFYEQYF
. TRBJ2-7 TRBD2 TRBV5-6 TGTGCCAGCAGTGTTAGCGGGGGCACCTACGAGCAGTACTTC CASSVSGGTYEQYF
. TRBJ2-2 . TRBV19 TGTGCCAGTAGCCTCAACCCGCCCAGCGGTTACACCGGGGAGCTGTTTTTT CASSLNPPSGYTGELFF
. TRBJ1-2 . TRBV7-2 TGTGCCGCAACACCCCTCTATGGCTACACCTTC CAATPLYGYTF
. TRBJ2-1 . TRBV2 TGTGCCAGCAGTGTGGCAGGGTTGGCGAATGAGCAGTTCTTC CASSVAGLANEQFF
. TRBJ1-2 TRBD1 TRBV14 TGTGCCAGCAGCCGGCCAGGGACAGGTGGCTACACCTTC CASSRPGTGGYTF
. TRBJ1-1 . TRBV7-9 TGTGCCAGCAGCACTAGGGACTCCCTCACTGAAGCTTTCTTT CASSTRDSLTEAFF
once TRBJ2-7 . TRBV28 TGTGCCAGCAGTTTCGTTCGAGGTTCCTACGAGCAGTACTTC CASSFVRGSYEQYF
. TRBJ1-2 . TRBV6-5 TGTGCCAGCAGTTACGGGTACAGTGGTTTCTATGGCTACACCTTC CASSYGYSGFYGYTF
. TRBJ1-6 TRBD1 TRBV5-1 TGCGCCAGCAGCATCAAACAGGGGTTCGATTCACCCCTCCACTTT CASSIKQGFDSPLHF
. TRBJ1-1 . TRBV7-9 TGTGCCAGCAGCTTCGGGGGGCTTACTGAAGCTTTCTTT CASSFGGLTEAFF
. TRBJ2-7 TRBD1 TRBV6-5 TGTGCCAGCAGTTACGGAGACAGGGCGTACGAGCAGTACTTC CASSYGDRAYEQYF
. TRBJ2-1 TRBD2 TRBV5-4 TGTGCCAGCAGCTACTTAGCGGGATCCGACAATGAGCAGTTCTTC CASSYLAGSDNEQFF
. TRBJ1-2 . TRBV19 TGTGCCAGTACCACCTCTGTGAGATCCTCTAACTATGGCTACACCTTC CASTTSVRSSNYGYTF
. TRBJ2-1 . TRBV6-1 TGTGCCAGCAGTCTTTCTAGCGCTTTAAATGAGCAGTTCTTC CASSLSSALNEQFF
. TRBJ2-7 TRBD2 TRBV13 TGTGCCAGCAGCTTAGTTGGGGAGGGGCTCGAGCAGTACTTC CASSLVGEGLEQYF
. TRBJ1-4 . TRBV5-1 TGCGCCAGCAGCTTGGATCCGGGGATTGATGAAAAACTGTTTTTT CASSLDPGIDEKLFF
. TRBJ1-2 . TRBV7-2 TGTGCCAGCAGCTTAATTGGACTCGAACATGGCTACACCTTC CASSLIGLEHGYTF
. TRBJ2-1 . TRBV18 TGTGCCAGCTCAAATACAGGGCCCCAAATCCACAATGAGCAGTTCTTC CASSNTGPQIHNEQFF
. TRBJ1-2 TRBD1 TRBV15 TGTGCCACCAGCCCGGACAGGCTGGACTATGGCTACACCTTC CATSPDRLDYGYTF
. TRBJ2-1 . TRBV7-9 TGTTCCAGCAGCAATGCGGAGAATGAGCAGTTCTTC CSSSNAENEQFF
. TRBJ1-1 . TRBV7-3 TGTGCCAGCAGCTCCCAGGGTGGTTCCCCTGAAGCTTTCTTT CASSSQGGSPEAFF
once TRBJ2-2 TRBD2 TRBV5-1 TGCGCCAGCAGCCTTCCAAGCGGGAGTGACACCGGGGAGCTGTTTTTT CASSLPSGSDTGELFF
. TRBJ2-4 . TRBV7-2 TGTGCCAGCAGTGCAGGGGCGGTTGACATTCAGTACTTC CASSAGAVDIQYF
once TRBJ1-1 . TRBV6-1 TGTGCCAGCAGTGGATATGCTACCGGGGAAACCGAAGCTTTCTTT CASSGYATGETEAFF
. TRBJ2-2 TRBD2 TRBV7-6 TGTGCCAGCAAGGAGACTAGCGTCACCGGGGAGCTGTTTTTT CASKETSVTGELFF
. TRBJ1-2 . TRBV14 TGTGCCAGCAGCCAATACAGGGCCTATGGCTACACCTTC CASSQYRAYGYTF
. TRBJ2-3 . TRBV25-1 TGTGCCAGCAGTTCCCTGAGCACAGATACGCAGTATTTT CASSSLSTDTQYF
. TRBJ1-3 . TRBV4-1 TGCGCCAGCAGCCAAGAACAGTTCTCTGGAAACACCATATATTTT CASSQEQFSGNTIYF
. TRBJ2-3 . TRBV10-2 TGCGCCAGCAGCGGGATCGGGGGCACAGATACGCAGTATTTT CASSGIGGTDTQYF
. TRBJ2-7 . TRBV11-2 TGTGCCAGCAGCTTAGGGTTAGAATACGAGCAGTACTTC CASSLGLEYEQYF
. TRBJ1-1 . TRBV7-9 TGTGCCAGCAGCTCTAGGAACACTGAAGCTTTCTTT CASSSRNTEAFF
. TRBJ2-7 TRBD1 TRBV30 TGTGCCTGGAGGCCCACAGGGGTCGAGCAGTACTTC CAWRPTGVEQYF
. TRBJ2-2 . TRBV18 TGTGCCAGCTCACCACCCCCTATTGGCGGGGAGCTGTTTTTT CASSPPPIGGELFF
. TRBJ2-7 . TRBV28 TGTGCCAGCAGCTCCGACCTCGACAGGTCCTACGAGCAGTACTTC CASSSDLDRSYEQYF
. TRBJ2-5 . TRBV18 TGTGCCAGCTCACCACGTAGCAAAGAGACCCAGTACTTC CASSPRSKETQYF